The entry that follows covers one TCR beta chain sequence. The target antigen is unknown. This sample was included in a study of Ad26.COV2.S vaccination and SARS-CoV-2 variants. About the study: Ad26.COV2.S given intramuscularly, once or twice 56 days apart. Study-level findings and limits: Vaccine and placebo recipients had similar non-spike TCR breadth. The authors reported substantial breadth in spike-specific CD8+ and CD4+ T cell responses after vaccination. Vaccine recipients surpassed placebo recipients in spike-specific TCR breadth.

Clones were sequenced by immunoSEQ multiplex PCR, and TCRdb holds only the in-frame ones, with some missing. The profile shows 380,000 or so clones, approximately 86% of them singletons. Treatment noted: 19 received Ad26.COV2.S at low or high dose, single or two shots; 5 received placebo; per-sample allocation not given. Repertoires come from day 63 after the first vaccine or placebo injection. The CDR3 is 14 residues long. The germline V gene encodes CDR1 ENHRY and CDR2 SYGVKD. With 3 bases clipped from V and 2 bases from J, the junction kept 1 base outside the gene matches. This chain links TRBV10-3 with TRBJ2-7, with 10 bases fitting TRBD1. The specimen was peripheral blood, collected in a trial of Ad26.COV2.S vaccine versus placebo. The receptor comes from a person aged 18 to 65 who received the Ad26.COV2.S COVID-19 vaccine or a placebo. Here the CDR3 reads CAISDGQGAYEQYF. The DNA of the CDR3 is TGTGCCATCAGTGATGGACAGGGGGCCTACGAGCAGTACTTC.